This T cell receptor beta chain stems from a study of a mutant IDH1 vaccine in newly diagnosed glioma. Study information: Former treatment meant radiotherapy, temozolomide, or both; the majority had gotten both. Visit V12 was scheduled at week 35 and visit V13 at week 47. Points from the study as a whole: Most patients, around 94%, showed vaccine-induced immune responses.

Trimming at V came to 6 bases and at J to 4 bases, leaving 6 bases not matched to a gene. The V gene's germline CDR1 is MDHEN and CDR2 SYDVKM. The CDR3 is 15 residues long. Assay: immunoSEQ multiplex PCR; the TCRdb copy retains only in-frame clones and omits some. The sample lists 30,000 or so clones; around 90% were seen once. This clone was found a few times. Its cognate antigen is unknown. The sample's time point: week 47, end of study. Doses consisted of 300 ug of mutant IDH1 20-mer peptide each, paired with topical imiquimod. Administration of eight vaccinations to patients took place in weeks 1, 3, 5, 7, 11, 15, 19, 23.

This TCR came from a man between 35 and 55 years old with glioma. Material: PBMCs, obtained from a glioma patient whose treatment included an IDH1 peptide vaccine. The chain combines TRBV28 with TRBJ2-3, with 11 bases lining up with TRBD2. CDR3 protein: CASSVAGGYPDTQYF. The CDR3 DNA reads TGTGCCAGCAGCGTAGCGGGGGGGTACCCAGATACGCAGTATTTT.